The T cell receptor beta chain under discussion was sequenced for a study of regulatory T cells in long-lasting Graves disease. CDR3 regions were amplified by Arm-PCR using iRepertoire HTBI primers to build TCR beta libraries. One entry per CDR3 protein results from TCRdb running MiXCR on the multiplex PCR reads. Of approximately 300,000 distinct CDR3 sequences listed, more than 15% were seen once; the top ten hold about 38%. This clonotype was detected only a few times. What it recognizes is unknown. Study-wide results and caveats: There was favoring of TRBV28, TRBJ1-2 and TRBJ2-5 in persistent disease.

V lost 4 bases, J lost 2 bases, and 11 bases lay in between. The germline V gene encodes CDR1 SGDLS and CDR2 YYNGEE. The CDR3 has 14 residues. Time point defined: newly diagnosed GD, antithyroid drugs for less than 3 months. PBMCs provided the RNA from which the TCR library was made. This clonotype was obtained from a female donor with Graves disease. Sequencing was performed on peripheral blood mononuclear cells (PBMCs), taken at new diagnosis, from a patient treated with antithyroid drugs. The V and J genes are TRBV9 and TRBJ2-3; no definite D call. CDR3 bases: TGTGCCAGCAGCCCCGACTCCAACACAGATACGCAGTATTTT. This encodes CASSPDSNTDTQYF.